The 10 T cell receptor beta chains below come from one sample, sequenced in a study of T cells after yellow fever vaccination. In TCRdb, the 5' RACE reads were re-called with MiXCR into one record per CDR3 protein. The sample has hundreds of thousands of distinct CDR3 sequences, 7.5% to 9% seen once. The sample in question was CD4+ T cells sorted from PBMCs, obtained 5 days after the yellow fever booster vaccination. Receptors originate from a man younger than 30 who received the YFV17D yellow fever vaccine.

This chain's CDR3 is CASSQGPRSGGADTQYF. Written as DNA, the CDR3 is TGCGCCAGCAGCCAAGGCCCCAGGAGCGGGGGGGCTGATACGCAGTATTTT. The chain has TRBV4-1 and TRBJ2-3; the match to TRBD2 covers 10 bases. V lost 1 base, J lost 6 bases, and 10 bases stayed unmatched. CDR1 and CDR2 (germline): MGHRA, YSYEKL. The CDR3 is made up of 17 amino acids.

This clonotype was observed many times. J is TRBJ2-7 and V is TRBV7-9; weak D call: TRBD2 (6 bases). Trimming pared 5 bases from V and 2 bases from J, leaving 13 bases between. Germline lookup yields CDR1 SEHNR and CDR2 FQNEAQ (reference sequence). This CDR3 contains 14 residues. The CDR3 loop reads CASSRQGGTYEQYF. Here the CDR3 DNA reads TGTGCCAGCAGCCGCCAGGGCGGGACCTACGAGCAGTACTTC.

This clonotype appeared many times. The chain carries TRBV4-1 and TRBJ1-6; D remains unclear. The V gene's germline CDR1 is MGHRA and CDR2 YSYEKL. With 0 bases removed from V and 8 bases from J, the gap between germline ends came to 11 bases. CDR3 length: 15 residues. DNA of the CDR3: TGCGCCAGCAGCCAAGAACCATCGGGGTATTCACCCCTCCACTTT. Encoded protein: CASSQEPSGYSPLHF.

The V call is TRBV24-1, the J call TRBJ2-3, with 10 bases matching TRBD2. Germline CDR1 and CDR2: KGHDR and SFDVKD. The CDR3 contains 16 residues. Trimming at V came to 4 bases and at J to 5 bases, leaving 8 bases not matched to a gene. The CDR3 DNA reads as TGTGCCACCAGTGACGAGCGGGGGGGCCGTGGAGATACGCAGTATTTT. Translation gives CATSDERGGRGDTQYF.

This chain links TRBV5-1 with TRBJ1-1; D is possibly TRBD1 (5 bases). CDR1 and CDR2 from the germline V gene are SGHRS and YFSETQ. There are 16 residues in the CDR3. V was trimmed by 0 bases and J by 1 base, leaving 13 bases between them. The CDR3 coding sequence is TGCGCCAGCAGCTTGGCCGGTTTGGGGCGGAACACTGAAGCTTTCTTT. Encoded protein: CASSLAGLGRNTEAFF.

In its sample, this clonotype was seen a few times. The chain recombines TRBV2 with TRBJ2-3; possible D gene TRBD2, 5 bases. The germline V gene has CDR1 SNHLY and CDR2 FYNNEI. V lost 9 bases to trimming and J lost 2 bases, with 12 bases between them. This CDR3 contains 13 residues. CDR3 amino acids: CARKARDTDTQYF. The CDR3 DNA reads TGTGCCAGAAAAGCCCGGGACACAGATACGCAGTATTTT.

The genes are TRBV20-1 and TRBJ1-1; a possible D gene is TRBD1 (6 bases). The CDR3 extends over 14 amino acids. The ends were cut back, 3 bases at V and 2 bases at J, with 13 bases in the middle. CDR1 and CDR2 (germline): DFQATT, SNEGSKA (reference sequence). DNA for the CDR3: TGCAGTGCTAGCGAACAGGGACTTAACACTGAAGCTTTCTTT. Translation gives CSASEQGLNTEAFF.

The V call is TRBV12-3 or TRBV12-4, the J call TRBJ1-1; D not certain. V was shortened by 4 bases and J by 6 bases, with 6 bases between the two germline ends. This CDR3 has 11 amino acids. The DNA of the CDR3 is TGTGCCAGCAGTTCCGGAGCTGAAGCTTTCTTT. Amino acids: CASSSGAEAFF.

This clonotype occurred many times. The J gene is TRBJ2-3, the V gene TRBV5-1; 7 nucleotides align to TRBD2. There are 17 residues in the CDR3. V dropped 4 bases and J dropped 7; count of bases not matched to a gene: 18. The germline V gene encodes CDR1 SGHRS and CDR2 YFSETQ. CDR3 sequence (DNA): TGCGCCAGCAGCGCCAGGGAGGGGAGGGCCCTCATGAATACGCAGTATTTT. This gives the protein CASSAREGRALMNTQYF.

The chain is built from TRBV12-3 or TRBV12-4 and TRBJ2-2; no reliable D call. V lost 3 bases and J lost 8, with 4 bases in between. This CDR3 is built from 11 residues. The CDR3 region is CASSFPGELFF. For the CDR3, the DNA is TGTGCCAGCAGTTTTCCTGGGGAGCTGTTTTTT.